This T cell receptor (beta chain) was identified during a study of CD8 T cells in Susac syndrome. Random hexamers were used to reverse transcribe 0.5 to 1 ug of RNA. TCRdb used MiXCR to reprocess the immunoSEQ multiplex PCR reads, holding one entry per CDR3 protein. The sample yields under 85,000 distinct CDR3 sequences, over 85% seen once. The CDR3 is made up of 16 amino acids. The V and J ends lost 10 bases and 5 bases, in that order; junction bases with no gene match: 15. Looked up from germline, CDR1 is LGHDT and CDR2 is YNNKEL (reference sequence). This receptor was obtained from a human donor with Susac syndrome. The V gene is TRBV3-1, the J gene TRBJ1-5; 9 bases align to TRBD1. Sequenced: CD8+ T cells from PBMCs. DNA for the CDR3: TGTGCCATCGTCCACTGGGGGACAGGGAGGGATCAGCCCCAGCATTTT. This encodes CAIVHWGTGRDQPQHF.